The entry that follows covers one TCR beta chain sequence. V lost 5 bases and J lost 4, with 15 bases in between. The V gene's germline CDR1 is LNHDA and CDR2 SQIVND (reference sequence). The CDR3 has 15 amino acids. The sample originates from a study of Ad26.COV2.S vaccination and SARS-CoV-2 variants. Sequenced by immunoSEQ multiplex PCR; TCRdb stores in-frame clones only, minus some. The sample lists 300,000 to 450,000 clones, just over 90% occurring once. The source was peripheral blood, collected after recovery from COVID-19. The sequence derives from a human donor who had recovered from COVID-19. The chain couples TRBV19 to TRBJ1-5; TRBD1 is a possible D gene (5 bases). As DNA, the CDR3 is TGTGCCAGTAGTGCCGGGACGGAGCGTAATCAGCCCCAGCATTTT. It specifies CASSAGTERNQPQHF.